The clone carrying this T cell receptor (beta chain) appeared many times. This sample is part of a study of T cells after yellow fever vaccination. The CDR3 contains 14 residues. The germline V gene encodes CDR1 LGHDT and CDR2 YNNKEL (reference sequence). Trimming took 3 bases from V and 7 from J, leaving 15 bases between them. TCRdb redid the calling of the 5' RACE reads with MiXCR, one entry per CDR3 protein. Among some 240,000 distinct CDR3 sequences listed, under 3.5% were seen once. The chain carries TRBV3-1 and TRBJ1-1, with D maybe TRBD1 (5 bases). The TCR sequence derives from a man aged 18 to 30 who received the YFV17D yellow fever vaccine. The sequencing used CD4+ T cells sorted from PBMCs, collected 10 days after the yellow fever booster vaccination. CDR3 residues: CASSHLSGGGEAFF. The CDR3 nucleotides are TGTGCCAGCAGCCACCTGAGTGGGGGAGGTGAAGCTTTCTTT.